This T cell receptor (beta chain) was sequenced during a study of cytomegalovirus exposure and HLA in healthy donors. CDR1 is SGHRS, CDR2 YFSETQ, per germline. V was trimmed by 4 bases and J by 4 bases, leaving 11 bases between them. This CDR3 spans 13 amino acids. PCR primers comprised 60 Vbeta and 13 Jbeta primers. Measured with immunoSEQ multiplex PCR; TCRdb has only the in-frame clones, and not every one. The sample has about 77,000 clones; 75% to 85% are singletons. Sequenced sample: PBMCs. The receptor was isolated from a man in his forties in good health and CMV-seronegative. The gene calls are TRBV5-1 and TRBJ1-1; the D is unclear. The chain's CDR3 is CASSLTGTTEAFF. The CDR3 bases are TGCGCCAGCAGCCTCACGGGTACCACTGAAGCTTTCTTT.